This is a list of T cell receptor beta chains from one sample in a study of OX40 agonist ivuxolimab in advanced cancers. Clones were sequenced by immunoSEQ multiplex PCR, and TCRdb holds only the in-frame ones, with some missing. The sample includes more than 40,000 clones, 77% of them seen just once. Source: CD4+ or CD8+ T cells sorted from blood, taken in a trial of the OX40 agonist ivuxolimab. These receptors originate from an adult with an advanced solid tumor such as melanoma, head and neck, liver or kidney cancer. CDR3s include the opening cysteine and the closing phenylalanine or tryptophan. Fields, in order: CDR3 DNA, CDR3 protein, J gene, V gene, clone size, D gene. D genes are given only for firm matches. Expanded clones are given a class, and other clones once, few, many or no size at all.

DNA: TGTGCCAGCAGTGAGCTTTGGCTCTCCAATCAGCCCCAGCATTTT
CDR3: CASSELWLSNQPQHF
J: TRBJ1-5
V: TRBV6-1
size: .
D: .

DNA: TGTGCCAGCAGTTACTCGAATCTGCTAGACACTGAAGCTTTCTTT
CDR3: CASSYSNLLDTEAFF
J: TRBJ1-1
V: TRBV6-5
size: .
D: .

DNA: TGTGCCAGCAGTTACCGCGGGAGGAACACTGAAGCTTTCTTT
CDR3: CASSYRGRNTEAFF
J: TRBJ1-1
V: TRBV6-5
size: .
D: .

DNA: TGTGCCAGCAGTTACCGCCCCGGGACAGGGCTAAACACCATATATTTT
CDR3: CASSYRPGTGLNTIYF
J: TRBJ1-3
V: TRBV6-5
size: few
D: TRBD1

DNA: TGTGCCAGCAGGTTTACAGGGGGAGATACGCAGTATTTT
CDR3: CASRFTGGDTQYF
J: TRBJ2-3
V: TRBV6-5
size: .
D: TRBD1

DNA: TGTGCCAGTATTATAGCGGGAGGCAATGAGCAGTTCTTC
CDR3: CASIIAGGNEQFF
J: TRBJ2-1
V: TRBV19
size: .
D: TRBD2

DNA: TGCGCCAGCAGCCAATTTCTAGCGGGAGCTGATACGCAGTATTTT
CDR3: CASSQFLAGADTQYF
J: TRBJ2-3
V: TRBV4-1
size: once
D: TRBD2

DNA: TGTGCCAGCGGGACTAGCGGGAGGGCCAGGGATGAGCAGTTCTTC
CDR3: CASGTSGRARDEQFF
J: TRBJ2-1
V: TRBV28
size: .
D: TRBD2

DNA: TGCGCCAGCAGGTCCTACAATGAGCAGTTCTTC
CDR3: CASRSYNEQFF
J: TRBJ2-1
V: TRBV5-1
size: .
D: .

DNA: TGTGCTAGTGGTTTGTACAGGGGGCTTACCGGGGAGCTGTTTTTT
CDR3: CASGLYRGLTGELFF
J: TRBJ2-2
V: TRBV12-5
size: .
D: TRBD1

DNA: TGTGCCAGCAGCTGGGGACTAGCGGGAATCAATGAGCAGTTCTTC
CDR3: CASSWGLAGINEQFF
J: TRBJ2-1
V: TRBV7-2
size: .
D: TRBD2

DNA: TGTGCCAGCAGCTTTGCGGTCCGGGGTGGAAACACCATATATTTT
CDR3: CASSFAVRGGNTIYF
J: TRBJ1-3
V: TRBV7-2
size: .
D: .

DNA: TGTGCTAGCAGCTTAGCGTGGGGGCGCGGGGAGACCCAGTACTTC
CDR3: CASSLAWGRGETQYF
J: TRBJ2-5
V: TRBV7-7
size: .
D: .

DNA: TGCGCCAGCAGCTTAGGCCTGAGCTCTGGAAACACCATATATTTT
CDR3: CASSLGLSSGNTIYF
J: TRBJ1-3
V: TRBV5-1
size: .
D: .

DNA: TGTGCCAGTAGTCCTTCAAGAAGACTAGCGGGAGGGGTGACGACAAAGACCCAGTACTTC
CDR3: CASSPSRRLAGGVTTKTQYF
J: TRBJ2-5
V: TRBV19
size: .
D: TRBD2

DNA: TGCGCCAGCAGCGGGGGGACTAGCGGGAGGACCGGGGAGCTGTTTTTT
CDR3: CASSGGTSGRTGELFF
J: TRBJ2-2
V: TRBV5-1
size: few
D: TRBD2

DNA: TGTGCCAGCAGTGCGGACCTAGCGAGTTACAATGAGCAGTTCTTC
CDR3: CASSADLASYNEQFF
J: TRBJ2-1
V: TRBV2
size: .
D: .

DNA: TGTGCCAGCAGTGTAGGGGAAGGCTATGGCTACACCTTC
CDR3: CASSVGEGYGYTF
J: TRBJ1-2
V: TRBV6-1
size: .
D: .

DNA: TGTGCCAGCAGCTTCTATAGCGGGAGGGCCGAATCCTACGAGCAGTACTTC
CDR3: CASSFYSGRAESYEQYF
J: TRBJ2-7
V: TRBV5-4
size: .
D: TRBD2